Given below is one T cell receptor beta chain in context. Its antigen has not been determined. No qualities accompany the bases; no much larger clone lies one base away. The data were obtained in a study of somatic mutations in T cells in chronic GVHD (TCRdb year 2020). Genomic DNA was isolated and then used for TCRbeta deep sequencing. The immunoSEQ assay, provided as a commercial service, was used for TCRbeta CDR3 sequencing and initial data processing. The paper's data handling went like this. Reads were demultiplexed, adapter and primer sequences were trimmed, similar clones were merged through frequency-ratio clustering, and V, D, J genes were annotated using IMGT. TCRdb mirrors the immuneACCESS table, restricted to in-frame sequences. Some clones are absent from its copies; in checked studies, under half trace to an unresolved V gene, and the reason for the others is unknown. The D gene and trimming were derived from the DNA, and the V and J assignments and clone size from that table. The sample includes 13,000 to 15,000 clones, with 78% observed a single time. The ten most abundant clones make up around 32% of the sample.

For sorting, cells were stained with anti-CD3, anti-CD4, anti-CD8 and a Vbeta20 antibody from the IOTest Beta Mark kit and sorted on a FACSAria III to a purity above 99%. Peripheral blood was collected in sodium heparin tubes, and mononuclear cells were isolated by Ficoll-Paque PLUS density gradient centrifugation. CD4+ Vbeta20+, CD4+ Vbeta20-, and CD8+ T cell fractions were FACS-sorted before TCRbeta deep sequencing. Trimmed from V: 0 bases; trimmed from J: 5 bases; junction bases lacking a gene match: 8. As encoded in the germline V gene, CDR1 is MRHNA while CDR2 is SNTAGT. The CDR3 goes from the cysteine to the phenylalanine over 19 residues. Only CDR3 DNA remains: 57 bases, in frame from the first base.

The rearranged chain carries TRBV6-4 and TRBJ2-1; 15 bases in the junction line up with TRBD2. What was sequenced was Vbeta20-negative CD4+ T cells from blood. The cell subset or site label on this specimen signifies: CD4+ T cells sorted as TCR Vbeta20 negative by flow cytometry. The receptor comes from a male patient in his 50s with chronic graft-versus-host disease. After a transplant, the donor of the graft may account for some T cells. The CDR3 protein is CASSDSIGGLAGGNNEQFF. The bases are TGTGCCAGCAGTGACTCGATAGGCGGACTAGCGGGGGGGAACAATGAGCAGTTCTTC.